This record covers a single T cell receptor beta chain. Germline CDR1 and CDR2: LGHNA and YSLEER. The V and J ends lost 5 bases and 2 bases respectively, with 11 bases between them. The CDR3 runs to 14 residues. This record belongs to a study of shared clonotypes between healthy human individuals. In the study overall: Serving as donors were two women and a few men, whose ages spanned 18 to 49.

Profiling relied on immunoSEQ multiplex PCR, and the TCRdb table lists in-frame clones only, not all of them. The sample yields about 1 million clones, 70% to 80% seen once. The clonotype comes from a man aged 18 to 29 in good health. This chain connects TRBV4-3 to TRBJ2-3, with no clear D. Specimen: memory CD4+ T cells sorted from blood. Stated subset: CD45RA-negative fraction. CDR3 DNA sequence: TGCGCCAGCAGCAGAGCCGTTAACACAGATACGCAGTATTTT. As protein: CASSRAVNTDTQYF.